These 5 T cell receptor beta chains were sequenced from one sample in a study of technical replicates of blood from a few donors. The data were produced by immunoSEQ multiplex PCR, yet TCRdb's version contains in-frame clones alone and is incomplete. The table has tens of thousands of clones, around 92% seen once; the top ten hold 0.42%. Material for sequencing was T cells isolated from PBMCs. The receptor set was obtained from a human donor in good health.

This clone was counted once. The chain combines TRBV7-8 with TRBJ2-1; D not certain. Germline values: CDR1 SGHVS, CDR2 FQNEAQ. This CDR3 region has 15 residues. Trimming cost V 1 base and J 3 bases, with 10 bases left between them. The CDR3 loop is CASSLGRGFYNEQFF. For the CDR3, the DNA is TGTGCCAGCAGCTTAGGACGCGGTTTCTACAATGAGCAGTTCTTC.

The V call is TRBV27, the J call TRBJ2-6; 7 bases are a match to TRBD1. Germline values: CDR1 MNHEY, CDR2 SMNVEV (reference sequence). The CDR3 consists of 15 residues. J was trimmed by 4 bases and V by 7 bases; bases with no gene match: 7. The CDR3 bases are TGTGCCAGCACCGAGAGGGGGCCAGGGGCCAACGTCCTGACTTTC. Translated: CASTERGPGANVLTF.

This clone was seen just once. The chain uses TRBV27 and TRBJ2-1; TRBD1 matches 9 bases. From germline, CDR1 is MNHEY and CDR2 SMNVEV (reference sequence). This CDR3 has 15 amino acids. Trimming removed 7 bases from V and 4 bases from J; junction bases left unmatched: 8. The CDR3 bases are TGTGCCAGCACGGCCGGGACAGGGCTTTACAATGAGCAGTTCTTC. Amino acid sequence: CASTAGTGLYNEQFF.

The chain uses TRBV2 and TRBJ1-3; D is perhaps TRBD1 (6 bases). This CDR3 comprises 14 residues. Trimming took 8 bases from V and 0 from J, leaving 11 bases between them. Germline V gene lookup returns CDR1 SNHLY and CDR2 FYNNEI. CDR3 in amino acids: CASLGTHSGNTIYF. The CDR3 region has the DNA TGTGCCAGCCTCGGGACACACTCTGGAAACACCATATATTTT.

The chain has TRBV28 and TRBJ2-7; 7 bases align to TRBD1. The CDR3 runs to 14 residues. Per the germline V gene, CDR1 is MDHEN and CDR2 is SYDVKM. V shed 4 bases and J 2 bases; nucleotides not matched to a gene: 5. This CDR3 is CASSSTGTAYEQYF. The CDR3, as DNA: TGTGCCAGCAGTTCCACCGGGACAGCCTACGAGCAGTACTTC.